This entry describes one T cell receptor beta chain. It lacks a known antigen. No clone much larger than this one lies a single base away; base qualities are absent. The data were obtained in a study of blood T cell repertoires in COVID-19 (dated by TCRdb to the early 2020s). For the study in its entirety: Samples covering the acute and convalescent phases of COVID-19 were provided by collaborators in the United States, Italy and Spain. The material from the prospective study consisted of cDNA or gDNA derived from T cells, B-cell-depleted T cells, or PBMCs. Subjects who had been exposed to COVID-19, were actively infected with it, or had recovered from it provided the deeply sampled blood TCRbeta repertoires that made up the dataset. A freely available public database, intended as a resource for researchers studying the immune response to SARS-CoV-2, is where the repertoires were released. Samples came from the ongoing ImmuneRACE study (first 160 participants) plus 1,254 subjects from 6 global collaborators. Sample metadata almost always included a de-identified subject ID, COVID-19 status, age in years and sex. HLA class I and class II types, where available, came from metadata supplied by the sample provider rather than from assay-based typing.

Collaborating institutions collected whole blood in K2EDTA tubes following their own protocols. For TCRbeta analysis, collaborators shipped samples in one of three forms: frozen whole blood, isolated PBMCs, or DNA extracted from either of those sample types. The immunoSEQ Assay, a bias-controlled multiplex PCR, was used to amplify TCRbeta CDR3 regions from genomic DNA. In the authors' own workflow: The number of nucleated cells in each sample was estimated from the amplification of reference gene primers within the assay. To quantify the absolute abundance of each unique TCRbeta CDR3 rearrangement, sequence reads were collapsed and filtered. Productive Simpson clonality was computed per sample as the square root of Simpson's diversity index over productive rearrangements. Sourced from immuneACCESS, this table was stored by TCRdb with only in-frame sequences that have V and J called. A share of the clones is absent; for the studies checked, an unresolved V gene accounts for under half, and the remainder has no known explanation. The V and J calls and clone size are taken from that table; D and trimming were inferred from the DNA. This sample lists some 140,000 clones; roughly 76% were detected once. Approximately 14% of the sample comes from the top ten.

Cut back by 4 bases and 7 bases, the V and J ends lie 11 bases apart. Including the terminal cysteine and phenylalanine, the CDR3 comprises 14 residues. The only DNA kept is the CDR3, 42 bases in frame from the first base. CDR1 and CDR2 were assigned from the germline V gene as ENHRY and SYGVKD. Points the paper makes about the study in general: The quantity of clinical and demographic metadata differed by source and by participant and was supplied without curation.

What was sequenced was peripheral blood. The chain is encoded by TRBV10-3 joined to TRBJ1-6, with the D gene not confidently named. The source is an older man with acute or convalescent COVID-19. Read as DNA, the sequence is TGTGCCATCAGTGGCAACAGCCCGAATTCACCCCTCCACTTT. It is translated as CAISGNSPNSPLHF.